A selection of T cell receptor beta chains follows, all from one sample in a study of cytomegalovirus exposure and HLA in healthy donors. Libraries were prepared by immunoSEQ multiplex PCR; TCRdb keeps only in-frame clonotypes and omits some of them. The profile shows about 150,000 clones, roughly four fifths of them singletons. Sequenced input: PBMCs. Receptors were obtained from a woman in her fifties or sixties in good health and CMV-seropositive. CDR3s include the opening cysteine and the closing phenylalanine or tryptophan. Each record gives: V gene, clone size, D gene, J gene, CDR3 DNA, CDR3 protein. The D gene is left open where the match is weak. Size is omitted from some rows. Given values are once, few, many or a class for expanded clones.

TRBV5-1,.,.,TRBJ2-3,TGCGCCAGCAGCCTAACTACAGATACGCAGTATTTT,CASSLTTDTQYF
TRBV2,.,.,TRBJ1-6,TGTGCCAGCAGTGGGGTGGAAGGGGAATTCTCCTATAATTCACCCCTCCACTTT,CASSGVEGEFSYNSPLHF
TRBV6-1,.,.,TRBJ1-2,TGTGCCAGCAGTGAAATTGAGGGAGTAGGCTACACCTTC,CASSEIEGVGYTF
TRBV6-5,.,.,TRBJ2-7,TGTGCCAGCAGTTACTCGGTCGGGGGTTCCTACGAGCAGTACTTC,CASSYSVGGSYEQYF
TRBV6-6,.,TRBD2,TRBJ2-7,TGTGCCAGCAGGCCAGGACTAGCGGGATCCTCCTACGAGCAGTACTTC,CASRPGLAGSSYEQYF
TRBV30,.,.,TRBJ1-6,TGTGCCTGGAGTGTACTTGGGGAGTATAATTCACCCCTCCACTTT,CAWSVLGEYNSPLHF
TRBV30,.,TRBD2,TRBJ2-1,TGTGCCTGGTCCGGCGGGAGTGGTGATGAGCAGTTCTTC,CAWSGGSGDEQFF
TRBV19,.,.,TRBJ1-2,TGTGCCAGTACCCGGGCACAAGACTACGGCTACACCTTC,CASTRAQDYGYTF
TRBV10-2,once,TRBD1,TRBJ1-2,TGCGCCACCTTGGGGCCAGCCGGGACAGGAATTGGCTACACCTTC,CATLGPAGTGIGYTF
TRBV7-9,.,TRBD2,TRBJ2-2,TGTGCCAGCAGCCCCGGACTAGCAGGGGAGCTGTTTTTT,CASSPGLAGELFF
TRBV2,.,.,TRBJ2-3,TGTGCCAACCTCAGAGACAGGATGGGTCCAGATACGCAGTATTTT,CANLRDRMGPDTQYF
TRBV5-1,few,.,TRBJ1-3,TGCGCCAGCAGCTCCGGCGCGGCCCGCTCTGGAAACACCATATATTTT,CASSSGAARSGNTIYF
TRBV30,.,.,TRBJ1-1,TGTGCCTGGAGTCTGGGCTCTGAAGCTTTCTTT,CAWSLGSEAFF
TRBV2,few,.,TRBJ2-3,TGTGCCAGCAGTGAAGGACTACTCCGTGTCTTGGCGCAGTATTTT,CASSEGLLRVLAQYF
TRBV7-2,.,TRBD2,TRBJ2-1,TGTGCCAGCAGCGCTGGACTAGCGGTATACAATGAGCAGTTCTTC,CASSAGLAVYNEQFF
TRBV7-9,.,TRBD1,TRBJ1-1,TGTGCCAGCAGCTGGCTTACCGGGACAGGTGAAGCTTTCTTT,CASSWLTGTGEAFF
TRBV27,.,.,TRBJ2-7,TGTGCCAGCAGTTTTTCCACCGCCGGCTACGAGCAGTACTTC,CASSFSTAGYEQYF
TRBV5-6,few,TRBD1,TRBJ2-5,TGTGCCAGCAGCTTGGGGGACAGGGGCCAAGAGACCCAGTACTTC,CASSLGDRGQETQYF
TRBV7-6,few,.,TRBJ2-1,TGTGCCAGCAGCTTCTCCCCCCTCCATGAGCAGTTCTTC,CASSFSPLHEQFF
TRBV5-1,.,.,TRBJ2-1,TGCGCCAGCGCCCTAGCGAGTTACAATGAGCAGTTCTTC,CASALASYNEQFF
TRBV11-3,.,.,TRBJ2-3,TGTGCCAGCAGCTTCAGCGGCAGCACAGATACGCAGTATTTT,CASSFSGSTDTQYF
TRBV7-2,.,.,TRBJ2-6,TGTGCCGCAGGGGGGAGTTCTGGGGCCAACGGCCTGACTTTC,CAAGGSSGANGLTF
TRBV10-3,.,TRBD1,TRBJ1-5,TGTGCCATCAGTGAAACAGGGGACAATCAGCCCCAGCATTTT,CAISETGDNQPQHF
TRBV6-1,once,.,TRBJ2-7,TGTGCCAGCAGTTATGGTCGGGATCAGGAACAGTACTTC,CASSYGRDQEQYF
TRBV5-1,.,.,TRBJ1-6,TGCGCCAGCAGCTCAGAGACAGGTTTTAATTCACCCCTCCACTTT,CASSSETGFNSPLHF
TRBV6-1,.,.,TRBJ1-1,TGTGCCAGCAGACCGGGTCCTAAAAACACTGAAGCTTTCTTT,CASRPGPKNTEAFF
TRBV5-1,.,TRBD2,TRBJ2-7,TGCGCCAGCAGCTCCGTGGGGGGAGGGCCTAACTACGAGCAGTACTTC,CASSSVGGGPNYEQYF
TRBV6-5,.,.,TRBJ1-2,TGTGCCAGCAGTTACCCGGGGGGTGGCTACACCTTC,CASSYPGGGYTF
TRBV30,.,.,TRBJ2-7,TGTGCCTGGAAAGGAGAGGGTTCCTACGAGCAGTACTTC,CAWKGEGSYEQYF
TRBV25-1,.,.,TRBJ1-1,TGTGCCAGCAGATCGGACAGAGTCATGAACACTGAAGCTTTCTTT,CASRSDRVMNTEAFF
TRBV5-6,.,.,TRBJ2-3,TGTGCCAGCAGCTTGCCTAGCACAGATACGCAGTATTTT,CASSLPSTDTQYF
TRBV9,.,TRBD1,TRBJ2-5,TGTGCCAGCAATCGAGGGGGCCTAGAGGAGACCCAGTACTTC,CASNRGGLEETQYF
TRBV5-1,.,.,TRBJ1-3,TGCGCCAGCAGCTTGGCCCTGGGCGCGGGAAACACCATATATTTT,CASSLALGAGNTIYF
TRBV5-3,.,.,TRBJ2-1,TGTGCCAGAAGCTTGTTTCGGCTATGCGGGTACCACCACCCCAATGAGCAGTTCTTC,CARSLFRLCGYHHPNEQFF
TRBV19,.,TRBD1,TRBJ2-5,TGTGCCAGTAGGGGACAGGGGGACGGAGAGACCCAGTACTTC,CASRGQGDGETQYF
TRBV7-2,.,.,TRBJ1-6,TGTGCCAGCAGCTTTAGAGGGATCGATTCACCCCTCCACTTT,CASSFRGIDSPLHF
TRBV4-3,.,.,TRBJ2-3,TGCGCCAGCAGCCAAAAAGTGAGGGGACTCCGCACAGATACGCAGTATTTT,CASSQKVRGLRTDTQYF
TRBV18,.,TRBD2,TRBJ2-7,TGTGCCAGCTCCCCTAGCGGGAGGAAAGCCTACGAGCAGTACTTC,CASSPSGRKAYEQYF
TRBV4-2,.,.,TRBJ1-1,TGTGCCAGCAGCCAAGACAGGGCCCAGGACACTGAAGCTTTCTTT,CASSQDRAQDTEAFF
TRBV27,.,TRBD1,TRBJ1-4,TGTGCCAGCAGTTTAACCAGGGGGCATGAAAAACTGTTTTTT,CASSLTRGHEKLFF
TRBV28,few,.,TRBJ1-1,TGTGCCAGCAGTATACAGCTGAACACTGAAGCTTTCTTT,CASSIQLNTEAFF
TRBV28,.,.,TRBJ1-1,TGTGCCAGCCTATTCACCCCCTACACTGAAGCTTTCTTT,CASLFTPYTEAFF
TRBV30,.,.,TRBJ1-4,TGTGCCTGGAGTTTGGGGGCCTCTTCTGGCGAAAAACTGTTTTTT,CAWSLGASSGEKLFF
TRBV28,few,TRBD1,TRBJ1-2,TGTGCCAGCAGTCCAAGGGACAGAACTAACTATGGCTACACCTTC,CASSPRDRTNYGYTF
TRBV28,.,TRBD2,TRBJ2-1,TGTGCCAGCATCAGAGGCTTCGGGAGGGTGTACAATGAGCAGTTCTTC,CASIRGFGRVYNEQFF
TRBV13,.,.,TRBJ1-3,TGTGCCAGCAGCCCCCTACAGGCCTCCTCTGGAAACACCACATATTTT,CASSPLQASSGNTTYF
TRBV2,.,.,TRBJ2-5,TGTGCCAGCAGCGAACTAGAAGAGACCCAGTACTTC,CASSELEETQYF
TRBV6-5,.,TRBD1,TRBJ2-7,TGTGCCAGCAGTTACTGGACAGGGGGCGAGCAGTACTTC,CASSYWTGGEQYF
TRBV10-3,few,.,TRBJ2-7,TGTGCCATCAGTGAGTCTGCAGGATCAAGCTCCTACGAGCAGTACTTC,CAISESAGSSSYEQYF
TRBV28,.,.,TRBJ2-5,TGTGCCAGCAGTCGACAGATGTCGATGTTGGAGACCCAGTACTTC,CASSRQMSMLETQYF
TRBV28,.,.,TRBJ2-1,TGTGCCAGCAGTTCCCCGCGGAACTCCTACAATGAGCAGTTCTTC,CASSSPRNSYNEQFF
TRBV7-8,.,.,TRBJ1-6,TGTGCCAGCAGCTTAACAGTACCACCCCTCCACTTT,CASSLTVPPLHF